This TCR beta chain was recovered during a study of response to subunit inactivated influenza vaccine. Study observations and caveats: Authors suggested few new T cells are recruited by each seasonal influenza vaccination.

Each CDR3 protein gets one entry after TCRdb re-called the RT-PCR reads with MiXCR. Altogether approximately 230,000 distinct CDR3 sequences are present, approximately 12% being singletons, with the ten largest covering over 6.5%. There are 15 residues in the CDR3. V gave up 1 base and J gave up 4 bases, with 12 bases separating them. Of note for this clonotype: The antigen is unknown.

This material consisted of non-naive T cells sorted from PBMCs, taken around 15 days before vaccination. This sequence was found in a man between 45 and 60 years old who received an inactivated influenza vaccine. The chain links TRBV12-3 or TRBV12-4 to TRBJ2-3; D unresolved. CDR3 sequence reads: CASSLGAYLSDTQYF. CDR3 nucleotides: TGTGCCAGCAGTTTAGGGGCCTACCTTTCAGATACGCAGTATTTT.